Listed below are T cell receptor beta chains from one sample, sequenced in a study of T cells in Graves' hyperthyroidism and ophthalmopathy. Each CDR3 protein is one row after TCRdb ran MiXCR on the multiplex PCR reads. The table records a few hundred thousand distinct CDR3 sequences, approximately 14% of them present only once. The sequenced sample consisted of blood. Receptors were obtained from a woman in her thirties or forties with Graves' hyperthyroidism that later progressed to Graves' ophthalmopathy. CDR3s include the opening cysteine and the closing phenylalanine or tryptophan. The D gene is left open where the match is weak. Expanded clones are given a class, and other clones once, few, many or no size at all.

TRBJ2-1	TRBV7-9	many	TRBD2	TGTGCCAGCAGCCCGGGACTAGCGGGAGCGCCCGATTACAATGAGCAGTTCTTC	CASSPGLAGAPDYNEQFF
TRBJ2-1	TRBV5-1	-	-	TGTGCCAGCAGCCTTGGCCTAGGGAGTGTTGCCCGGCAGTTCTTC	CASSLGLGSVARQFF
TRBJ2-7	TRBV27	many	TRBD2	TGTGCCAGCAGTTTAACGGGACTAGGGTTCTACGAGCAGTACTTC	CASSLTGLGFYEQYF
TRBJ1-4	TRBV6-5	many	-	TGTGCCAGCAGTTTCTCCCGGGTAGGGATTAGTGAAAAACTGTTTTTT	CASSFSRVGISEKLFF
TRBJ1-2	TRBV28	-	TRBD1	TGTGCCAGCAGTCGGACAGGGTTTGGCTATGGCTACACCTTC	CASSRTGFGYGYTF
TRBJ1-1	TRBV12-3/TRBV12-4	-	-	TGTGCCAGCAGGAGATCCGGGGCCTCGGAGGCTGAAGCTTTCTTT	CASRRSGASEAEAFF
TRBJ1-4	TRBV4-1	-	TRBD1	TGCGCCAGCAGTCGGACCGGGACAGGGTATGAAAAACTGTTTTTT	CASSRTGTGYEKLFF
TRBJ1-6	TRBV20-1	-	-	TGCAGTGCGCCCGTGAGCTCCTATAATTCACCCCTCCACTTT	CSAPVSSYNSPLHF
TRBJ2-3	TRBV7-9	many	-	TGTGCCAGCACCCTCATCCGCCGGGACACCGTGGTGGATACGCAGTATTTT	CASTLIRRDTVVDTQYF
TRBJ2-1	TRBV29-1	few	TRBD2	TGCAGCGCTGAAGATTGGCGGGAGAGCTCCTACAATGAGCAGTTCTTC	CSAEDWRESSYNEQFF
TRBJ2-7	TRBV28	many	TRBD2	TGTGCCAGCAGTTTCCTAGCGGGGCCGGCCTACGAGCAGTACTTC	CASSFLAGPAYEQYF
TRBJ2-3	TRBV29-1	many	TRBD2	TGCAGCGTTGGCGGGAGGGTTACAGATACGCAGTATTTT	CSVGGRVTDTQYF
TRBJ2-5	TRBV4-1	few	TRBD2	TGCGCCAGCAGCCAAGATGTAGGGATACTAGCGGGACTCTCTGGTTTTTACTTC	CASSQDVGILAGLSGFYF
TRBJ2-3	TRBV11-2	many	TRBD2	TGTGCCAGCAGGAGCGGAGCGGGAGGTTTCAGAGATACGCAGTATTTT	CASRSGAGGFRDTQYF
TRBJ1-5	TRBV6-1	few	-	TGTGCCAGCAGTCAGGGACCGGACAATCAGCCCCAGCATTTT	CASSQGPDNQPQHF
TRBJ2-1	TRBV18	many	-	TGTGCCAGCTCACCACCCGAGCGGGCTTACAATGAGCAGTTCTTC	CASSPPERAYNEQFF
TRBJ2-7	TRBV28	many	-	TGTCCCTGGGGCGGAGAGCAGTACTTC	CPWGGEQYF
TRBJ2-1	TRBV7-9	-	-	TGTGCCAGCAGCTTAGGCCAGGAGGGCGTCAATGAGCAGTTCTTC	CASSLGQEGVNEQFF
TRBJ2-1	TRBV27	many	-	TGTGCCAGCAGTTCTTCCGGGGCCTCTTCCGTTAATGAGCAGTTCTTC	CASSSSGASSVNEQFF
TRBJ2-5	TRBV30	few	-	TGTGCCTGGAGCACCCAAGAGACCCAGTACTTC	CAWSTQETQYF
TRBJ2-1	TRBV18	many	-	TGTGCCAGCTCACCACCGGGCGGTCACTCCTACAATGAGCAGTTCTTC	CASSPPGGHSYNEQFF
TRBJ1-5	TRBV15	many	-	TGTGCCACCAGCAGAGGCGGCTCTTATCAGCCCCAGCATTTT	CATSRGGSYQPQHF
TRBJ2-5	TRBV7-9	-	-	TGTGCCAGCAGCCCCCTTGTGGAGACCCAGTACTTC	CASSPLVETQYF
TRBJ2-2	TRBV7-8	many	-	TGTGCCAGCAGATACGACTTATCAAACACCGGGGAGCTGTTTTTT	CASRYDLSNTGELFF
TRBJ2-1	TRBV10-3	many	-	TGTGCCATCCAAGGGGGAGTCTGGTACAATGAGCAGTTCTTC	CAIQGGVWYNEQFF
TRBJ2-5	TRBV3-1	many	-	TGTGCCAGCAGCCGCAACTACAACCAAGAGACCCAGTACTTC	CASSRNYNQETQYF
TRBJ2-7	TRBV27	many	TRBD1	TGTGCCAGCGGCCGAGGGGGCAGACAGGTCGAGCAGTACTTC	CASGRGGRQVEQYF
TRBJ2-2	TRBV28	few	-	TGTGTCAGCAGGCGGACAGAGAACACCGGGGAGCTGTTTTTT	CVSRRTENTGELFF
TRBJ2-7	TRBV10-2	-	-	TGCGCCAGCAGACTAAGCGGGCCAGGCGACGAGCAGTACTTC	CASRLSGPGDEQYF
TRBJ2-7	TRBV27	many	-	TGTGCCAGCAGTTATGGCGGATCCTACGAGCAGTACTTC	CASSYGGSYEQYF
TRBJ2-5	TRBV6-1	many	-	TGTGCCAGCAGCCTACTAGGGCAGGCCAGATCAGAGACCCAGTACTTC	CASSLLGQARSETQYF
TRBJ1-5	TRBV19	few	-	TGTGCCAGTAGTATTGGCGGCAGGGGTCGAAAACAGCCCCAGCATTTT	CASSIGGRGRKQPQHF
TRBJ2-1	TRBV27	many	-	TGTGCCAGCAGTCAAAGTCCCTCCGGAGACAATGAGCAGTTCTTC	CASSQSPSGDNEQFF
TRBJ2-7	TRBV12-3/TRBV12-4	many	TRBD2	TGTGCCAGCAGTTATGCTAGCGGGAGCTACGAGCAGTACTTC	CASSYASGSYEQYF
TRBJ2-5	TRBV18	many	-	TGTGCCAGTGCACCACAAGAGGGTTTCCAAGAGACCCAGTACTTC	CASAPQEGFQETQYF